This TCR beta chain is drawn from a study of shared clonotypes between healthy human individuals. Study outcomes and limitations: The naive CD4 repertoires of a handful of donors were compared, and 5% to 6.5% of clonotypes were shared. Richness estimates generally favored naive over memory subsets.

Selected positively for CCR7 and CD45RO-negative, naive CD8 cells excluded terminally differentiated effector memory CD45RA+ cells. The study enrolled healthy HIV-negative adults without recent acute infections or vaccinations as donors. The sorted-subset replicate PCRs were given about 200 ng DNA, which is some 29,000 T cell genomes. Clones were sequenced by immunoSEQ multiplex PCR, and TCRdb holds only the in-frame ones, with some missing. The sample has roughly 2,000,000 clones; roughly 93% are singletons. Germline lookup yields CDR1 MGHRA and CDR2 YSYEKL. V lost 6 bases, J lost 4 bases, and 10 bases stayed unmatched. The CDR3 covers 15 residues. As for this clone: Antigen unknown.

The sequence derives from a man between 18 and 35 years old in good health. Some clones in this sample may be carry-over from other donors' samples. Sequenced input: naive CD8+ T cells from PBMCs. This chain joins TRBV4-1 and TRBJ1-2; TRBD1 matches 8 bases. The CDR3 region has the DNA TGCGCCAGCAGTCTTACTCAGGACAGGGTCTATGGCTACACCTTC. Its translation: CASSLTQDRVYGYTF.